Described below is a single TCR beta chain sequence and its context. The data stem from a study of control samples from healthy donors and cancer patients. Some clones are missing from TCRdb's copy, which holds only in-frame ones; the method was immunoSEQ multiplex PCR. The sample holds about 180,000 clones, 90% to 95% seen once. The CDR3 runs to 16 residues. CDR1 is LGHNA and CDR2 is YNFKEQ in the germline V gene. The V gene lost 1 base and the J gene lost 2 bases, with 12 bases spanning the gap. The chain employs TRBV4-2 and TRBJ2-1; TRBD2 might be the D (5 bases). Material: blood. The sequence was obtained from a man younger than 45 in good health. The CDR3, as DNA: TGTGCCAGCAGCCAAGCTGGCTTAGCGACCTACAATGAGCAGTTCTTC. Translation: CASSQAGLATYNEQFF.